This T cell receptor (beta chain) is from a study of blood T cells in healthy people across ages. Donors ranged from roughly 6 to 90 years old and were healthy Caucasians in Russia. Peripheral blood from each donor was collected in a volume of 9.5 to 10 milliliters. Using a J-beta primer mix together with a sample-barcoded 5' primer, a second PCR was run for roughly 6 to 12 cycles. TCRdb fed the 5' RACE reads into MiXCR, producing one record per CDR3 protein. The sample contains about 1.7 million distinct CDR3 sequences, roughly 28% of which appear only once. Study-wide findings and caveats: Per-million-T-cell TCR beta diversity fell roughly linearly with age.

There are many counts of this clonotype. Antigen unknown. Deletions cut 3 bases from V and 4 bases from J, with 3 bases between. CDR3 size: 11 residues. The germline V gene encodes CDR1 PRHDT and CDR2 FYEKMQ (reference sequence). The chain couples TRBV13 to TRBJ1-1, with unresolved D. This receptor was identified in a woman in her 30s in good health. Input material: blood. The CDR3 here is CASSLITEAFF. In nucleotides, the CDR3 is TGTGCCAGCAGCTTGATCACTGAAGCTTTCTTT.